Listed here are 14 T cell receptor beta chains from one sample, sequenced in a study of blood T cell repertoires in COVID-19. Clones were read by immunoSEQ multiplex PCR, and TCRdb kept only the in-frame ones, dropping some. The sample carries approximately 340,000 clones, about four fifths recorded once. Sequenced: peripheral blood. The receptor source for this set is a man aged 25-45 years with active or convalescent COVID-19.

This clone was seen a few times. The chain links TRBV6-2 or TRBV6-3 to TRBJ1-1, with TRBD1 as a possible D gene (5 bases). The V gene lost 4 bases and the J gene lost 0 bases, with 15 bases spanning the gap. This CDR3 has 16 residues. CDR1 and CDR2 from the germline V gene are MNHEY and SVGEGT. The CDR3 is CASSFPWEDMNTEAFF. CDR3 sequence (DNA): TGTGCCAGCAGTTTCCCCTGGGAGGACATGAACACTGAAGCTTTCTTT.

The CDR3 DNA sequence: TGTGCCAGCAGCCAAGATCGAAGGGGAGGGGAGACAGATACGCAGTATTTT. The encoded protein is CASSQDRRGGETDTQYF. The V call is TRBV3-1 (or the pseudogene TRBV3-2), the J call TRBJ2-3, with 7 bases fitting TRBD2. Germline assignment: CDR1 LGHDT and CDR2 YNNKEL (reference sequence). The ends lost 0 bases at V and 3 bases at J; junction bases unmatched: 9. This CDR3 region has 17 residues.

This clone was observed once. V and J are TRBV5-1 and TRBJ1-4; TRBD1 matches 10 bases. Germline V gene lookup returns CDR1 SGHRS and CDR2 YFSETQ. This CDR3 has 17 residues. With V trimmed by 4 bases and J by 4 bases, 10 bases remained unmatched. The CDR3 DNA reads TGCGCCAGCAGCGGGACGACAGGGGGCGACGGTAATGAAAAACTGTTTTTT. It codes for CASSGTTGGDGNEKLFF. The full variable domain, its missing parts supplied by reference TRBV5-1 and TRBJ1-4, is KAGVTQTPRYLIKTRGQQVTLSCSPISGHRSVSWYQQTPGQGLQFLFEYFSETQRNKGNFPGRFSGRQFSNSRSEMNVSTLELGDSALYLCASSGTTGGDGNEKLFFGSGTQLSVL.

This clone was seen once. This chain links TRBV5-1 with TRBJ1-4; D gene uncertain. From germline, CDR1 is SGHRS and CDR2 YFSETQ. V was pared by 0 bases and J by 3 bases, with 12 bases between. This CDR3 spans 16 amino acids. In nucleotides, the CDR3 is TGCGCCAGCAGCTTGGCCCCCGGTGTCTCTAATGAAAAACTGTTTTTT. This codes for CASSLAPGVSNEKLFF.

The rearrangement links TRBV6-6 to TRBJ2-7; 10 bases are shared with TRBD1. J lost 5 bases, V lost 2 bases, and 0 bases had no gene match. CDR3 length: 13 residues. Germline V lookup: CDR1 MNHNY, CDR2 SVGAGI (reference sequence). CDR3 residues: CASSYGTGDEQYF. In DNA form, the CDR3 reads TGTGCCAGCAGTTACGGGACAGGGGACGAGCAGTACTTC.

This clone is a singleton in its sample. The chain employs TRBV7-9 and TRBJ2-1; D may be TRBD2 (5 bases). Per the germline V gene, CDR1 is SEHNR and CDR2 is FQNEAQ (reference sequence). This CDR3 has 14 residues. V dropped 7 bases and J dropped 0 bases, with 10 bases sitting between them. CDR3 sequence reads: CASIPRDSYNEQFF. CDR3 DNA sequence: TGTGCCAGCATCCCCCGGGACTCCTACAATGAGCAGTTCTTC.

This clone has a handful of counts. This rearrangement joins TRBV3-1 (or the pseudogene TRBV3-2) to TRBJ2-5; the D gene is possibly TRBD1 (6 bases). The CDR3 has 13 residues. Germline values: CDR1 LGHDT, CDR2 YNNKEL (reference sequence). V lost 5 bases and J lost 5, with 12 bases in between. The CDR3 bases are TGTGCCAGCAGCGTAGGGGGTTTGGAGACCCAGTACTTC. It codes for CASSVGGLETQYF.

This clone was counted only a few times. This chain uses TRBV7-9 with TRBJ1-2; 8 bases match TRBD1. The germline V gene has CDR1 SEHNR and CDR2 FQNEAQ (reference sequence). This CDR3 is 13 amino acids long. The J segment lost 5 bases and the V segment lost 6 bases, leaving 5 bases of the junction unmatched. The DNA of the CDR3 is TGTGCCAGCAGACCCGGACAGGGATATGGCTACACCTTC. This translates into CASRPGQGYGYTF.

The chain has TRBV2 and TRBJ2-7; D unclear. V shed 6 bases and J shed 5 bases, with 11 bases lying between them. Per the germline V gene, CDR1 is SNHLY and CDR2 is FYNNEI. The CDR3 runs 12 residues. The CDR3 sequence is CASSHSSNEQYF. CDR3 bases: TGTGCCAGCAGCCACTCGAGCAACGAGCAGTACTTC.

The chain employs TRBV10-3 and TRBJ2-2, with a tentative D call TRBD1 (5 bases). Germline assignment: CDR1 ENHRY and CDR2 SYGVKD. The CDR3 consists of 15 residues. V was clipped by 3 bases and J by 0 bases, with 8 bases between them. The CDR3 here is CAISEVQANTGELFF. CDR3 in DNA: TGTGCCATCAGTGAAGTACAGGCGAACACCGGGGAGCTGTTTTTT.

V usage is TRBV3-1 (or the pseudogene TRBV3-2) and J usage is TRBJ1-6, with D unresolved. CDR1 and CDR2 (germline): LGHDT, YNNKEL (reference sequence). This CDR3 contains 12 residues. The V end lost 6 bases, the J end lost 10 bases, and 10 bases lay between the germline ends. CDR3 in amino acids: CASRRAGSPLHF. In nucleotides, the CDR3 is TGTGCCAGCAGGAGAGCGGGATCACCCCTCCACTTT.

V gene TRBV4-1 combines with J gene TRBJ2-7; 9 bases match TRBD1. V shed 0 bases and J 5 bases; nucleotides not matched to a gene: 5. The germline V gene has CDR1 MGHRA and CDR2 YSYEKL. There are 15 residues in the CDR3. The CDR3 region is CASSQEGQGSDEQYF. DNA of the CDR3: TGCGCCAGCAGCCAAGAGGGACAGGGATCCGACGAGCAGTACTTC.

The genes are TRBV27 and TRBJ2-1; 8 positions agree with TRBD1. The CDR3 covers 14 residues. V was pared by 8 bases and J by 2 bases, with 5 bases of the junction left unmatched. Germline V lookup: CDR1 MNHEY, CDR2 SMNVEV (reference sequence). The CDR3 region is CASRQGLAYNEQFF. CDR3 DNA: TGTGCCAGCCGACAGGGGTTGGCCTACAATGAGCAGTTCTTC.

The rearrangement links TRBV5-1 to TRBJ2-3; D not resolved. This CDR3 is 14 amino acids long. V shed 1 base and J shed 3 bases, with 9 bases lying between them. Germline values: CDR1 SGHRS, CDR2 YFSETQ. CDR3 amino acids: CASSLKQQTDTQYF. CDR3 DNA: TGCGCCAGCAGCTTGAAACAGCAGACAGATACGCAGTATTTT.